Sequencing of this T cell receptor (beta chain) was carried out in a study of Graves' ophthalmopathy and Graves' hyperthyroidism. About the study: Samples of peripheral blood were obtained at initial diagnosis, prior to treatment of any kind. Points from the study as a whole: Blood samples also showed most expanded thyroid clonotypes exceeding 0.001 frequency.

RNA served as the template for amplifying TCR beta CDR3 regions. Second-round multiplex PCR followed a first-round RT-PCR using HTBI primers. MiXCR, applied by TCRdb to the multiplex PCR reads, yields one record per CDR3 protein. The sample shows a few hundred thousand distinct CDR3 sequences, 15% of them seen only once. The CDR3 length is 11 residues. The junction had 6 bases not matched to a gene; V was cut back by 7 bases and J by 10 bases. This clonotype was found many times. Its antigen is not known. Sequenced material: peripheral blood. The receptor's source is a woman under 30 with stable Graves' hyperthyroidism. The gene calls are TRBV12-3 or TRBV12-4 and TRBJ1-1; 7 nucleotides align to TRBD1. The chain's CDR3 is CASIQGFTAFF. CDR3 bases: TGTGCCAGCATACAGGGGTTTACAGCTTTCTTT.